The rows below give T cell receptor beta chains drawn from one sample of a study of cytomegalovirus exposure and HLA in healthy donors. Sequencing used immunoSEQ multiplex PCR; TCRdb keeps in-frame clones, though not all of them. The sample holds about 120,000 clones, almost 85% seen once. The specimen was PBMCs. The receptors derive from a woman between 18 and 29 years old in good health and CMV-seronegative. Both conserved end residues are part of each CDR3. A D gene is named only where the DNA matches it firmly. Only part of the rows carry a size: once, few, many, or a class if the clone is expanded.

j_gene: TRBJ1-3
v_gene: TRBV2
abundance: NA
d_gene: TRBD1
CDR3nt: TGTGCCAGCCGAGGACAGGTTGGAAACACCATATATTTT
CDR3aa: CASRGQVGNTIYF

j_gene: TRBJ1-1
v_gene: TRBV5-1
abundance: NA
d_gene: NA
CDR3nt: TGCGCCAGCAGGCGCAGCGAGAACACTGAAGCTTTCTTT
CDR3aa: CASRRSENTEAFF

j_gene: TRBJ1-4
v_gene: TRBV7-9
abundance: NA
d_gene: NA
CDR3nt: TGTGCCAGCAGCGCGGGCCGAGGACCCCGAGCGACTAATGAAAAACTGTTTTTT
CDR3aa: CASSAGRGPRATNEKLFF

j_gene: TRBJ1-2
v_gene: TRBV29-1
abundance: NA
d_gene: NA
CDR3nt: TGCAGCGTTGGGCGAGGACAGCGCCCTAGCGGCTACACCTTC
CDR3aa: CSVGRGQRPSGYTF

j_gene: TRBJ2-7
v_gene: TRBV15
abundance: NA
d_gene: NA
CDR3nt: TGTGCCACCAGCAGAGGCCGAGGGTACGAGCAGTACTTC
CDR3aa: CATSRGRGYEQYF

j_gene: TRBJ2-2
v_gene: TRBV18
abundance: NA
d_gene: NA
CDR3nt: TGTGCCAGCTCACCCGACAGGCACAACACCGGGGAGCTGTTTTTT
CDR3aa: CASSPDRHNTGELFF

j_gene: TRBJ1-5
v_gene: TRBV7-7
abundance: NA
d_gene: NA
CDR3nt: TGTGCCAGCAGCTTAGGAGGGAGGGCAGCCCAGCATTTT
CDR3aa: CASSLGGRAAQHF

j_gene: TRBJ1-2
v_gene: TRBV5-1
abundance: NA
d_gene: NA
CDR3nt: TGCGCCAGCAGCTTGGAACAGGGACGTGGCTACACCTTC
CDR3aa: CASSLEQGRGYTF

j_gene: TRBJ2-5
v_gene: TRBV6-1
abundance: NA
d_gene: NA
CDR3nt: TGTGCCAGCAGTGAAGGTTTTGTCAGGGTAAATTCGGGGACCCAGTACTTC
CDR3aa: CASSEGFVRVNSGTQYF

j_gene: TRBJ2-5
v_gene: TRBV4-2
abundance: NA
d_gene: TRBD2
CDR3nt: TGTGCCAGCAGCCAAGCACTAGCGGGAGGGGGGGCCCAGTACTTC
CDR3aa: CASSQALAGGGAQYF

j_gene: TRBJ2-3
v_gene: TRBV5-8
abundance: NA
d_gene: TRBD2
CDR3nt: TGTGCCAGCCGTCGGGGGGCAGATACGCAGTATTTT
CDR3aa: CASRRGADTQYF

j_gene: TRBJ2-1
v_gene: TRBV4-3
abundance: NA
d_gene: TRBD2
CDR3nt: TGCGCCAGCAGCCTACTAGCGGGGGCCACGTACAATGAGCAGTTCTTC
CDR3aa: CASSLLAGATYNEQFF

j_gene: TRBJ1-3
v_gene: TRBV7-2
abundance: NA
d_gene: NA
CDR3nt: TGTGCCAGCAGCTTAGTCCTCAATTCGATAGCGACCATATATTTT
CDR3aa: CASSLVLNSIATIYF

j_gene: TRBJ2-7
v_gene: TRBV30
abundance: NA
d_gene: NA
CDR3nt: TGTGCCTGGAGCGAGAAGCCCTACGAGCAGTACTTC
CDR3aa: CAWSEKPYEQYF

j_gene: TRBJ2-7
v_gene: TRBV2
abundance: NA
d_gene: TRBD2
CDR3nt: TGTGCCAGCAGCATACTAGCGGGAGGGCCTTTCGAGCAGTACTTC
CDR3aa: CASSILAGGPFEQYF

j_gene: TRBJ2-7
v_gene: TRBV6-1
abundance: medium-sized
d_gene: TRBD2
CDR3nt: TGTGCCAGCAGTGGCGATAGCGGGGGTCCCTACGAGCAGTACTTC
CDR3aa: CASSGDSGGPYEQYF

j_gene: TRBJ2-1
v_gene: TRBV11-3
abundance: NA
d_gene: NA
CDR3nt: TGTGCCAGCAGCCACAGGGGGGGGACGCAGTTCTTC
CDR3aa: CASSHRGGTQFF

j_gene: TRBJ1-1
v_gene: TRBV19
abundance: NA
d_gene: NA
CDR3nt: TGTGCCACTACGGGACGGGGGGACACTGAAGCTTTCTTT
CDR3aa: CATTGRGDTEAFF

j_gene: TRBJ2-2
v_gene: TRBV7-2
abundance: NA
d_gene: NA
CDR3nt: TGTGCCAGCAGCCCTGTGACCGGGGAGCTGTTTTTT
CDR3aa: CASSPVTGELFF

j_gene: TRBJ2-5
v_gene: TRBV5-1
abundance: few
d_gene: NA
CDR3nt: TGCGCCTTCAATAGGACTGGAATTTGCACCCAGTACTTC
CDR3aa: CAFNRTGICTQYF

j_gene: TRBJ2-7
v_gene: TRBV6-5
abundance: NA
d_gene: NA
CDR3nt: TGTGCCAGCAGCCCTGCCGAGCCCTACGAGCAGTACTTC
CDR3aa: CASSPAEPYEQYF

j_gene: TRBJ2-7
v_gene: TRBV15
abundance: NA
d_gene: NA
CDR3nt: TGTGCCACCAGCAGAGCCAGGACTATGGGGCTCGAGCAGTACTTC
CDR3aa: CATSRARTMGLEQYF

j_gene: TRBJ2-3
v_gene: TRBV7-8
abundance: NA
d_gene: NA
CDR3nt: TGTGCCAGCAGCCTTACGAACGGGGGAGATACGCAGTATTTT
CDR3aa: CASSLTNGGDTQYF

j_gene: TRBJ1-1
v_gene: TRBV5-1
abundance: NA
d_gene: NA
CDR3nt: TGCGCCAGCAGCTCCGGTCTCACCATGAACACTGAAGCTTTCTTT
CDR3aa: CASSSGLTMNTEAFF

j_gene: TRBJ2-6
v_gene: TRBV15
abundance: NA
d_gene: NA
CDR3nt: TGTGCCACCACTGGAGAGATCTCTGGGGCCAACGTCCTGACTTTC
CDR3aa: CATTGEISGANVLTF

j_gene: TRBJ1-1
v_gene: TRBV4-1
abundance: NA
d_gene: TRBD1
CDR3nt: TGCGCCAGCAGCCATTTCGGACAGGGTAGGATGAAGAACACTGAAGCTTTCTTT
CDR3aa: CASSHFGQGRMKNTEAFF

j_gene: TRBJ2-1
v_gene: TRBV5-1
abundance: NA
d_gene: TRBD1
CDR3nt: TGCGCCAGCAGCCTGTGGACAGGGACGAATGAGCAGTTCTTC
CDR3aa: CASSLWTGTNEQFF